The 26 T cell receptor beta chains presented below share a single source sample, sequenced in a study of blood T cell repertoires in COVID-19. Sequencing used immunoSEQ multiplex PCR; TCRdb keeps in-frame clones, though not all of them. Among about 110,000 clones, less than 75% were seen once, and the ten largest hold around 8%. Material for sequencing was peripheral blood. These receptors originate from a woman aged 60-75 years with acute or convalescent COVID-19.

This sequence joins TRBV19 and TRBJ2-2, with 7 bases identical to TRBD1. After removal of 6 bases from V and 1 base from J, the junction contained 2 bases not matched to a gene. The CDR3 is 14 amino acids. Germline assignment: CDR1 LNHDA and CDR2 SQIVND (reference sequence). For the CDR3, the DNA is TGTGCCAGTAGACGACAGGGGAACACCGGGGAGCTGTTTTTT. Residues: CASRRQGNTGELFF.

The CDR3 sequence: CASSGTTGGNYGYTF. The CDR3 coding sequence is TGTGCCAGCAGTGGGACGACAGGGGGCAACTATGGCTACACCTTC. V usage is TRBV6-6 and J usage is TRBJ1-2, with 10 bases lining up with TRBD1. The CDR3 runs 15 residues. CDR1 and CDR2 from the germline V gene are MNHNY and SVGAGI (reference sequence). V lost 5 bases and J lost 2; bases outside the gene matches: 5.

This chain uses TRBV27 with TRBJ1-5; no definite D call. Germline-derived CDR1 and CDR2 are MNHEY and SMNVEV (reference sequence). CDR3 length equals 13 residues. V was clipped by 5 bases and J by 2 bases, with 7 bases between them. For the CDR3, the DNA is TGTGCCAGCAGTAACCAGGGCAATCAGCCCCAGCATTTT. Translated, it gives CASSNQGNQPQHF.

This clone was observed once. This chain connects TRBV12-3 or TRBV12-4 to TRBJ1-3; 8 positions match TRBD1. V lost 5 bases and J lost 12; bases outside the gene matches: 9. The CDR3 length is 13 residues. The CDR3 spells CASSPRTGYHIYF. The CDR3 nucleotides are TGTGCCAGCAGTCCGCGGACAGGGTATCACATATATTTT.

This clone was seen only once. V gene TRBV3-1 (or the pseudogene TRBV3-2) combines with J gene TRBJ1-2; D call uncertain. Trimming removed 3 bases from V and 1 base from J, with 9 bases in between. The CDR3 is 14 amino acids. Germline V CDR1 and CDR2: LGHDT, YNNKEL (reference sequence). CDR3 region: CASSHSGINYGYTF. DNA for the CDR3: TGTGCCAGCAGCCATTCCGGGATTAACTATGGCTACACCTTC.

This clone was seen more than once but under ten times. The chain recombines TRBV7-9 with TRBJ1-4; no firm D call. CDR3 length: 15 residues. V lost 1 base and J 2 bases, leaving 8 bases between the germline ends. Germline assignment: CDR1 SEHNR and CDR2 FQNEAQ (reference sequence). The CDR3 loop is CASSLGRGTNEKLFF. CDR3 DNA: TGTGCCAGCAGCTTAGGACGGGGTACTAATGAAAAACTGTTTTTT.

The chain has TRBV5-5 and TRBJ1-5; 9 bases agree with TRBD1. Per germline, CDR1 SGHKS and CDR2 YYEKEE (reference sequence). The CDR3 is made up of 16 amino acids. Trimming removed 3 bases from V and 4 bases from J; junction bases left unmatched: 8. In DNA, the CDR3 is TGTGCCAGCAGCTCTCAGACAGGGGGAAGGAATCAGCCCCAGCATTTT. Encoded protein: CASSSQTGGRNQPQHF.

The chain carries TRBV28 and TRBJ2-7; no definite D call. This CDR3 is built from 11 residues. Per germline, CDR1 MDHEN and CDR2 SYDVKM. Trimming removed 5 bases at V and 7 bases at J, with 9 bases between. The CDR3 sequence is CASSGEWEQYF. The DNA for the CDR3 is TGTGCCAGCAGTGGAGAGTGGGAGCAGTACTTC.

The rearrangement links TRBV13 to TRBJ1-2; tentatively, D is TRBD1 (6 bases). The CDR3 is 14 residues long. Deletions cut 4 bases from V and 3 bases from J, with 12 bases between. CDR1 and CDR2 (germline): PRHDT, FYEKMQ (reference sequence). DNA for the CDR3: TGTGCCAGCAGCTCAGGGGCAGGGGACTATGGCTACACCTTC. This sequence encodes CASSSGAGDYGYTF.

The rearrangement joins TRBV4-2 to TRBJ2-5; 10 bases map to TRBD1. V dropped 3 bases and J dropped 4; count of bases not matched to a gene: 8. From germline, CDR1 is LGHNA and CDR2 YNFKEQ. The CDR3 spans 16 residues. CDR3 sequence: CASSHNFRDRGETQYF. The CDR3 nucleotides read TGTGCCAGCAGCCACAATTTCCGGGACAGGGGAGAGACCCAGTACTTC.

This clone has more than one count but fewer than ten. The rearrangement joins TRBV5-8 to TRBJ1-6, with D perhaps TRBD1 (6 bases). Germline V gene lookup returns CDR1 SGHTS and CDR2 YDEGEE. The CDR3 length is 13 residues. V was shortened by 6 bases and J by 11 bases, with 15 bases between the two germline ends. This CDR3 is CASTLTGSPPLHF. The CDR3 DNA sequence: TGTGCCAGCACCTTAACAGGGTCTCCACCCCTCCACTTT.

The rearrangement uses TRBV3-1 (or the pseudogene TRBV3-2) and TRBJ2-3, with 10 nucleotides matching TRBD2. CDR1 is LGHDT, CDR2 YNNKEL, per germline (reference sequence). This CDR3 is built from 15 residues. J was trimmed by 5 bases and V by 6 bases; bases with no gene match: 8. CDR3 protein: CASSPQRGGGDTQYF. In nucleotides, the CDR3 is TGTGCCAGCAGTCCACAGCGGGGGGGCGGAGATACGCAGTATTTT.

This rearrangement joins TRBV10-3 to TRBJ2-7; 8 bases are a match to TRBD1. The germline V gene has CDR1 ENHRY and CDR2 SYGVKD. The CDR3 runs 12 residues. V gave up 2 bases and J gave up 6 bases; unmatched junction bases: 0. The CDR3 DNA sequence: TGTGCCATCAGTGAGGACAGGGGCGAGCAGTACTTC. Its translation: CAISEDRGEQYF.

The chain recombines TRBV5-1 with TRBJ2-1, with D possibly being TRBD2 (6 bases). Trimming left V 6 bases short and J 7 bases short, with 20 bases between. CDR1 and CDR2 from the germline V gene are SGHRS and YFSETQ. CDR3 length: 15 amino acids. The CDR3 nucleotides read TGCGCCAGCACAACCGGGACTTCCGGTTCGAATGAGCAGTTCTTC. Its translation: CASTTGTSGSNEQFF.

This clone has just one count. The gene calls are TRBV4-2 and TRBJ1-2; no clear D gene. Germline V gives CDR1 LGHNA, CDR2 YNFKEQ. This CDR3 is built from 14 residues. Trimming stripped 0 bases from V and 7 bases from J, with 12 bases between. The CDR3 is CASSQDTGLGGYTF. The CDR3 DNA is TGTGCCAGCAGCCAAGATACCGGGTTGGGTGGCTACACCTTC.

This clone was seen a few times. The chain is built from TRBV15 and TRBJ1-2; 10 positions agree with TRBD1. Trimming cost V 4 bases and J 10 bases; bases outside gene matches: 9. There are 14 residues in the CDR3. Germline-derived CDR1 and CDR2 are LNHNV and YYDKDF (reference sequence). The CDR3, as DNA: TGTGCCACCAGCATTAATCCGGGACAGGGGATCTACACCTTC. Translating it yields CATSINPGQGIYTF. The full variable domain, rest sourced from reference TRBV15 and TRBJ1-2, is DAMVIQNPRYQVTQFGKPVTLSCSQTLNHNVMYWYQQKSSQAPKLLFHYYDKDFNNEADTPDNFQSRRPNTSFCFLDIRSPGLGDTAMYLCATSINPGQGIYTFGSGTRLTVV.

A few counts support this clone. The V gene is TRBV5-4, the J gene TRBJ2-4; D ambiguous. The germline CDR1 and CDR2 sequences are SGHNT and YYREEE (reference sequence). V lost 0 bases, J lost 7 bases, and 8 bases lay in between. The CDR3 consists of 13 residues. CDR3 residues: CASSLDSPNIQYF. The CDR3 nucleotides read TGTGCCAGCAGCTTGGACAGTCCTAACATTCAGTACTTC.

CDR3 nucleotide sequence: TGCGCCAGCAGCCAAGATCCGGACAGGGGATGGGCCGAAAAACTGTTTTTT. Its translation: CASSQDPDRGWAEKLFF. The chain combines TRBV4-1 with TRBJ1-4; 9 bases are shared with TRBD1. J gave up 8 bases and V 0 bases, and 10 bases lay outside the gene matches. The CDR3 totals 17 residues. CDR1 and CDR2 from the germline V gene are MGHRA and YSYEKL.

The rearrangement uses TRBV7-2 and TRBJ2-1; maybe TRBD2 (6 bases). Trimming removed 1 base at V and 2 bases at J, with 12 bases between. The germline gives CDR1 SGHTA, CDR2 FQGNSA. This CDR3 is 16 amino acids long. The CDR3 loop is CASSLETRSPYNEQFF. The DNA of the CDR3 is TGTGCCAGCAGCTTAGAGACTAGAAGTCCCTACAATGAGCAGTTCTTC.

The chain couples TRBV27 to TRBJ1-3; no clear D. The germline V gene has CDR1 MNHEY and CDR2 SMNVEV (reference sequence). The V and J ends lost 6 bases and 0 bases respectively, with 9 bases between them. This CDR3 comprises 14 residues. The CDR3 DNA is TGTGCCAGCAGCAAAGCTATCTCTGGAAACACCATATATTTT. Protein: CASSKAISGNTIYF.

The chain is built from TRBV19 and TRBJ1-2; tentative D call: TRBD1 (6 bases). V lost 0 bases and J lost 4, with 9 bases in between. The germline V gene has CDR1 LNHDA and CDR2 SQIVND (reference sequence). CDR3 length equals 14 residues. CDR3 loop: CASSIEAGAYGYTF. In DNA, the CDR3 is TGTGCCAGTAGTATAGAGGCAGGGGCCTATGGCTACACCTTC.

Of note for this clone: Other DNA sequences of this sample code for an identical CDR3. CDR3 sequence: CASSSRGMNTEAFF. CDR3 DNA sequence: TGCGCCAGCAGCTCCAGGGGTATGAACACTGAAGCTTTCTTT. This chain connects TRBV5-1 to TRBJ1-1, with D possibly matching TRBD1 (6 bases). Germline values: CDR1 SGHRS, CDR2 YFSETQ. There are 14 residues in the CDR3. Trimming shortened V by 3 bases and J by 0 bases, and 9 bases separated the two germline ends.

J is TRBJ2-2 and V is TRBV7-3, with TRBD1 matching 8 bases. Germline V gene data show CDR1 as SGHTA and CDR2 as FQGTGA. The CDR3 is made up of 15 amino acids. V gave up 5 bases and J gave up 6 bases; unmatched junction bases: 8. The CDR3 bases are TGTGCCAGCAGCATTAATACAGGGGGTGCCGGGGAGCTGTTTTTT. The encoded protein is CASSINTGGAGELFF.

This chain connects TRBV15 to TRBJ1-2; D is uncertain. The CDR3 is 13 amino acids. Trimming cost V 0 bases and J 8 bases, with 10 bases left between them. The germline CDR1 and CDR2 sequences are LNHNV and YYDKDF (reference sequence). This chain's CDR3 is CATSRDRVEGYTF. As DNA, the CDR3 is TGTGCCACCAGCAGAGATCGGGTGGAAGGCTACACCTTC.

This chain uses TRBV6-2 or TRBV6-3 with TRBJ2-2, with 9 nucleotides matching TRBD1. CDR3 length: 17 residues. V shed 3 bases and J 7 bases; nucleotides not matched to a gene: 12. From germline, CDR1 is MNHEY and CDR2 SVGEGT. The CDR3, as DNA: TGTGCCAGCAGTTATTTCGGGACAGGGAGAAGTAACGGGGAGCTGTTTTTT. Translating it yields CASSYFGTGRSNGELFF.

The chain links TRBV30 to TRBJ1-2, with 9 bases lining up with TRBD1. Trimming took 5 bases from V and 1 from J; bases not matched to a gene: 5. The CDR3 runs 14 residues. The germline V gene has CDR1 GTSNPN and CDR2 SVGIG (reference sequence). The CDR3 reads CAWDRTGVNYGYTF. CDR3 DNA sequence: TGTGCCTGGGACAGGACAGGGGTTAACTATGGCTACACCTTC.